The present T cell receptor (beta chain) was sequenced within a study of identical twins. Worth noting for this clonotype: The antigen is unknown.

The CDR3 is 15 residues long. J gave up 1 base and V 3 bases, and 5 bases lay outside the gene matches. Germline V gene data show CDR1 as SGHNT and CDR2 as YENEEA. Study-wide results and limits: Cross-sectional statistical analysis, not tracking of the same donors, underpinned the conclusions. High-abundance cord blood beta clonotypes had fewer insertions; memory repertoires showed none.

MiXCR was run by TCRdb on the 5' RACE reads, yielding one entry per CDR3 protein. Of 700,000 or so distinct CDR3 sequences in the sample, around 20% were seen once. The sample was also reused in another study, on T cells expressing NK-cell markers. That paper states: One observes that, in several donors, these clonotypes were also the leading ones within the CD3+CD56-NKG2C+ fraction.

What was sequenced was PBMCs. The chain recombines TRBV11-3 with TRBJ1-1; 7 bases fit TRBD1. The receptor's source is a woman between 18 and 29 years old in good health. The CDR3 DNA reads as TGTGCCAGCAGCTTTTGGGCAGGGGGGAACACTGAAGCTTTCTTT. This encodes CASSFWAGGNTEAFF.